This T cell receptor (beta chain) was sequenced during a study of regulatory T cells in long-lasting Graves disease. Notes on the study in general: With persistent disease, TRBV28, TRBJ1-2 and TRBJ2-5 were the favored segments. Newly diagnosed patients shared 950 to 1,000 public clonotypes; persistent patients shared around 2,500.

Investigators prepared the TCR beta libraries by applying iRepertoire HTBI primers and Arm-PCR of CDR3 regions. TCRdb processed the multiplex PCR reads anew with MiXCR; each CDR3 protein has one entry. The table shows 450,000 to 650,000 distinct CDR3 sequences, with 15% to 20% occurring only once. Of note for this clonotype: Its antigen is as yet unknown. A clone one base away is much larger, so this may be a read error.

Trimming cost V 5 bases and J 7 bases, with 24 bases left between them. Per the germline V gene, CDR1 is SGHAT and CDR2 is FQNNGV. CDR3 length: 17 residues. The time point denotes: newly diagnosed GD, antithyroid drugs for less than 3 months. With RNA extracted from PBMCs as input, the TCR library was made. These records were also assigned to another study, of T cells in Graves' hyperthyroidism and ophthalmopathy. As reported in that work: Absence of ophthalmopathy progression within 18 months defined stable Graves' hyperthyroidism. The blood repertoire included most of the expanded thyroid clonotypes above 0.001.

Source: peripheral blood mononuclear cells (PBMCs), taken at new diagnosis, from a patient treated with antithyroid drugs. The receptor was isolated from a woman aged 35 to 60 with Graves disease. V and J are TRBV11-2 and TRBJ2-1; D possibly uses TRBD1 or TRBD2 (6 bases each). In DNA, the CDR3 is TGTGCCAGCAGCCTCCAGGTGACGGGGGCCCCCTGGAATGAGCAGTTCTTC. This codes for CASSLQVTGAPWNEQFF. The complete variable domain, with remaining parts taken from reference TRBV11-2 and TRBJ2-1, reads EAGVAQSPRYKIIEKRQSVAFWCNPISGHATLYWYQQILGQGPKLLIQFQNNGVVDDSQLPKDRFSAERLKGVDSTLKIQPAKLEDSAVYLCASSLQVTGAPWNEQFFGPGTRLTVL.